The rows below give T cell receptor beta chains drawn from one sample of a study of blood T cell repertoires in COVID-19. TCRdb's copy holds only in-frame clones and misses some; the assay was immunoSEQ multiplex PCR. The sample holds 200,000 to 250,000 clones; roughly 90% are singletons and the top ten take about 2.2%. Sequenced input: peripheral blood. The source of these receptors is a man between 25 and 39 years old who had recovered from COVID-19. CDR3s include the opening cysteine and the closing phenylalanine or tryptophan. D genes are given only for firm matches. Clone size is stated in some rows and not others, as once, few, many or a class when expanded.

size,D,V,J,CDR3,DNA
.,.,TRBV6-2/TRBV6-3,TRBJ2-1,CASSYSVRFGGSSYNEQFF,TGTGCCAGCAGTTATAGCGTAAGATTCGGGGGAAGCTCCTACAATGAGCAGTTCTTC
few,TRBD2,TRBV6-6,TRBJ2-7,CASSAGTTADEQYF,TGTGCCAGCAGTGCCGGGACTACCGCCGACGAGCAGTACTTC
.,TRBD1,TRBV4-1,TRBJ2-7,CASSQDGQGAFEEQYF,TGCGCCAGCAGCCAAGATGGGCAGGGGGCATTCGAGGAGCAGTACTTC
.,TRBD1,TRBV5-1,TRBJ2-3,CASSQGTGSQGTDTQYF,TGCGCCAGCAGCCAAGGGACAGGTTCACAGGGCACAGATACGCAGTATTTT
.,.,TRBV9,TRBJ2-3,CASSKTASNTDTQYF,TGTGCCAGCAGTAAGACAGCGTCGAACACAGATACGCAGTATTTT
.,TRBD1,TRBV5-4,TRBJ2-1,CASSFGQASYNEQFF,TGTGCCAGCAGCTTCGGACAGGCTTCTTACAATGAGCAGTTCTTC
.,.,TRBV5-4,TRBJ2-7,CASSKQGKYEQYF,TGTGCCAGCAGCAAGCAGGGGAAGTACGAGCAGTACTTC
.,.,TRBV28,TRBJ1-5,CASSAGDQPQHF,TGTGCCAGCAGTGCAGGGGACCAGCCCCAGCATTTT
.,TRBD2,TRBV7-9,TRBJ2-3,CASSLGLAGGRVVTDTQYF,TGTGCCAGCAGCTTGGGGCTAGCGGGGGGCCGGGTGGTAACAGATACGCAGTATTTT
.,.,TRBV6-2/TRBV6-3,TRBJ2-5,CASSYLGRPQETQYF,TGTGCCAGCAGTTACTTGGGGAGACCCCAGGAGACCCAGTACTTC
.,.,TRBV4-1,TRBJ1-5,CASSQSNRMPNQPQHF,TGCGCCAGCAGCCAAAGCAACAGGATGCCCAATCAGCCCCAGCATTTT
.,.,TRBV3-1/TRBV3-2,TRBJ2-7,CASSPRTTSYEQYF,TGTGCCAGCAGCCCTCGGACTACTTCCTACGAGCAGTACTTC
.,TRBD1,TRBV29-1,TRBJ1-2,CSVAGTGVDGYTF,TGCAGCGTCGCCGGGACAGGGGTGGATGGCTACACCTTC
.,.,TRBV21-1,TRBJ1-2,CASSKWSLDNPYGYTF,TGTGCCAGCAGCAAATGGTCCTTAGACAACCCCTATGGCTACACCTTC
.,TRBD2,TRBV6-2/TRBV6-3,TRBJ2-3,CASSGTSGGTDTQYF,TGTGCCAGCAGTGGGACTAGCGGGGGGACAGATACGCAGTATTTT
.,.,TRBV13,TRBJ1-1,CASSLRDRNTEAFF,TGTGCCAGCAGCTTACGGGATAGGAACACTGAAGCTTTCTTT
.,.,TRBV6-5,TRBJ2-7,CASSYSSGVEQYF,TGTGCCAGCAGTTACTCGTCCGGGGTCGAGCAGTACTTC
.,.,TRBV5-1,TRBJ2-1,CASSSLLSGPHNEQFF,TGCGCCAGCAGTTCCCTATTAAGCGGGCCTCACAATGAGCAGTTCTTC
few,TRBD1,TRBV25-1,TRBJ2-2,CASRTGVHTGELFF,TGTGCCAGCAGGACAGGGGTGCACACCGGGGAGCTGTTTTTT
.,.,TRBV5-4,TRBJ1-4,CASSWGEGRPNEKLFF,TGTGCCAGCAGCTGGGGGGAAGGACGGCCAAATGAAAAACTGTTTTTT
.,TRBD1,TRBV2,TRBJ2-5,CASMGDRQETQYF,TGTGCCAGCATGGGGGACAGGCAAGAGACCCAGTACTTC
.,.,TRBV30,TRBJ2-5,CAWSVIRDQETQYF,TGTGCCTGGAGTGTAATTCGGGACCAAGAGACCCAGTACTTC
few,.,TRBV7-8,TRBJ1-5,CASSQMDKNQPQHF,TGTGCCAGCAGCCAAATGGACAAAAATCAGCCCCAGCATTTT
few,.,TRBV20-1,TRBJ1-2,CSAALGYTF,TGCAGTGCTGCACTTGGCTACACCTTC
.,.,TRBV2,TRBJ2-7,CASRYSYEQYF,TGTGCCAGCCGATACAGCTACGAGCAGTACTTC
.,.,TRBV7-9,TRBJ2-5,CASSSYEGETQYF,TGTGCCAGCAGCTCCTATGAGGGAGAGACCCAGTACTTC
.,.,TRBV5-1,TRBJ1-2,CASSGTRINYGYTF,TGCGCCAGCAGCGGCACCAGGATTAACTATGGCTACACCTTC
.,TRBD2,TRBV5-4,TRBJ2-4,CASSLAGGRGAKNIQYF,TGTGCCAGCAGCTTGGCGGGGGGGCGAGGTGCCAAAAACATTCAGTACTTC
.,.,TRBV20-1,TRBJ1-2,CSASSVVGYTF,TGCAGTGCTAGTTCGGTGGTTGGCTACACCTTC
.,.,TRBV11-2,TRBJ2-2,CASSSPRQVNTGELFF,TGTGCCAGCAGCTCGCCAAGGCAGGTGAACACCGGGGAGCTGTTTTTT
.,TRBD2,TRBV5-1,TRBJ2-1,CASSAQRGAGDEQFF,TGCGCCAGCAGCGCCCAGCGGGGGGCCGGGGATGAGCAGTTCTTC
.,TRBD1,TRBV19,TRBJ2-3,CASSTGQGFTDTQYF,TGTGCCAGTAGTACCGGACAGGGCTTTACAGATACGCAGTATTTT
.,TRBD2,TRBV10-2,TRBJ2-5,CASRSGGAGQETQYF,TGCGCCAGCAGGTCCGGGGGGGCCGGGCAAGAGACCCAGTACTTC
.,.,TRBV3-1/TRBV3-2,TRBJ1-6,CASSQAIPPLHF,TGTGCCAGCAGCCAAGCAATTCCACCCCTCCACTTT
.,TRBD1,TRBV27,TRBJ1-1,CASSAPLYRGRVGEAFF,TGTGCCAGCAGTGCCCCTCTGTACAGGGGGCGAGTTGGTGAAGCTTTCTTT
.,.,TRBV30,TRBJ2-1,CAWTAGSGVPAYNEQFF,TGTGCCTGGACTGCCGGGAGCGGCGTTCCTGCTTACAATGAGCAGTTCTTC
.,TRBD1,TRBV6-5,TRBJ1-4,CASSYRGQGGEKLFF,TGTGCCAGCAGTTACCGGGGACAGGGAGGTGAAAAACTGTTTTTT
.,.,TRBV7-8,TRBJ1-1,CASSSFVGGGKNTEAFF,TGTGCCAGCAGCTCCTTTGTAGGGGGTGGGAAGAACACTGAAGCTTTCTTT
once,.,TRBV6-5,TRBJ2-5,CASRVQGRETQYF,TGTGCCAGCAGGGTACAGGGACGAGAGACCCAGTACTTC
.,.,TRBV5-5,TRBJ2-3,CASSLEWLTDTQYF,TGTGCCAGCAGCTTGGAGTGGCTCACAGATACGCAGTATTTT
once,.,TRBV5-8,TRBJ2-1,CASSLGAGASLKWDEQFF,TGTGCCAGCAGCTTGGGGGCGGGGGCCTCCTTAAAGTGGGATGAGCAGTTCTTC
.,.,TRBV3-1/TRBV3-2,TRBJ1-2,CASSQGSTLYGYTF,TGTGCCAGCAGCCAGGGCAGCACCCTCTATGGCTACACCTTC
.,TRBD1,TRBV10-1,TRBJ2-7,CASSDSDRAYEQYF,TGCGCCAGCAGTGACTCTGACAGGGCCTACGAGCAGTACTTC
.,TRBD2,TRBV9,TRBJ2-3,CASSVDPVAGAADTQYF,TGTGCCAGCAGCGTAGACCCAGTAGCGGGGGCGGCAGATACGCAGTATTTT
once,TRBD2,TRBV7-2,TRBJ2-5,CASSSPAGGETQYF,TGTGCCAGCAGCTCCCCAGCGGGGGGAGAGACCCAGTACTTC
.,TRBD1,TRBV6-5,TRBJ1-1,CASSRGPATEAFF,TGTGCCAGCAGCAGGGGGCCAGCCACTGAAGCTTTCTTT
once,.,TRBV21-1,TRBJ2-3,CASGGSGEDTQYF,TGTGCCAGCGGGGGGAGCGGGGAAGATACGCAGTATTTT
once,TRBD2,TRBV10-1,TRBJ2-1,CASSEGLAANEQFF,TGCGCCAGCAGTGAGGGACTAGCGGCCAATGAGCAGTTCTTC
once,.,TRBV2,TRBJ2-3,CASTRGRTDTQYF,TGTGCCAGCACCAGGGGTCGGACAGATACGCAGTATTTT
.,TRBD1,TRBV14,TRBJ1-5,CASSRPDRGFNQPQHF,TGTGCCAGCAGCCGCCCGGACAGGGGGTTTAATCAGCCCCAGCATTTT
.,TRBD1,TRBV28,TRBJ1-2,CASSSRDRGDYGYTF,TGTGCCAGCAGTTCCCGGGACAGGGGAGACTATGGCTACACCTTC
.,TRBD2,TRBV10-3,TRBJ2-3,CAINAGDTDTQYF,TGTGCCATCAATGCGGGGGACACAGATACGCAGTATTTT